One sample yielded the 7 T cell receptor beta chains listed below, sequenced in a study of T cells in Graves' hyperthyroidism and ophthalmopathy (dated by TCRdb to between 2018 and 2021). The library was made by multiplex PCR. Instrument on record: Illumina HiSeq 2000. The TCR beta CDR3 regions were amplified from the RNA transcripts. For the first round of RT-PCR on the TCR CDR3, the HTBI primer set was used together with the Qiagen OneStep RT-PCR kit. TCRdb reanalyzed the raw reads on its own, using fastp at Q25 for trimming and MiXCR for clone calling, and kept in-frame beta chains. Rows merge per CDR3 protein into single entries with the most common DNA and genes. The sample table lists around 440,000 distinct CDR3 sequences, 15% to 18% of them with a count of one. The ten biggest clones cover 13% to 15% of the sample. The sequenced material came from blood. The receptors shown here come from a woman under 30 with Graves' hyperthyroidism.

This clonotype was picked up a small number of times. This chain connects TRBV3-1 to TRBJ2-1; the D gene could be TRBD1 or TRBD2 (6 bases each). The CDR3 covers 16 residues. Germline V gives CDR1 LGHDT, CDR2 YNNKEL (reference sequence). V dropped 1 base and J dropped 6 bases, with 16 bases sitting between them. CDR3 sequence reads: CASSQGGRRDGNEQFF. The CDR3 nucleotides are TGTGCCAGCAGCCAAGGGGGGCGGCGGGATGGCAATGAGCAGTTCTTC.

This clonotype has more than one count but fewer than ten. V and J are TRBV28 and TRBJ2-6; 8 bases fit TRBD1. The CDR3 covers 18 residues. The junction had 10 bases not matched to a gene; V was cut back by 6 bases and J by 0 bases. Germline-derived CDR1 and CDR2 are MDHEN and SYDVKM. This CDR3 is CASRFLTGADSGANVLTF. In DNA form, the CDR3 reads TGTGCCAGCAGATTTCTGACAGGGGCGGACTCTGGGGCCAACGTCCTGACTTTC.

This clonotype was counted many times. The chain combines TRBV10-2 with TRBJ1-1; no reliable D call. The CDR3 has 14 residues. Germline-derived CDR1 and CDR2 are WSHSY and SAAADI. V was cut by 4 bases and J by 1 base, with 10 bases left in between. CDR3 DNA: TGCGCCAGCAGTGCACAGCGCAAGAACACTGAAGCTTTCTTT. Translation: CASSAQRKNTEAFF.

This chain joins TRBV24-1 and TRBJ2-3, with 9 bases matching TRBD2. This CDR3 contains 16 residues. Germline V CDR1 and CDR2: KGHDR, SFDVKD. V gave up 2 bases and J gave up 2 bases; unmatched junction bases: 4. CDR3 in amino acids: CATSDSLAGVTDTQYF. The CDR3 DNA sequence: TGTGCCACCAGTGATTCCTTAGCGGGGGTCACAGATACGCAGTATTTT.

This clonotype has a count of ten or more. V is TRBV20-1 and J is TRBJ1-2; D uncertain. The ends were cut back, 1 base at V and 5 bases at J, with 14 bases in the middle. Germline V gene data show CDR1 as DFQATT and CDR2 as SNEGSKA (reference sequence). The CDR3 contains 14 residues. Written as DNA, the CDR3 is TGCAGTGCTAGAGGCCAGGAAAGGGCGTATGGCTACACCTTC. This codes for CSARGQERAYGYTF.

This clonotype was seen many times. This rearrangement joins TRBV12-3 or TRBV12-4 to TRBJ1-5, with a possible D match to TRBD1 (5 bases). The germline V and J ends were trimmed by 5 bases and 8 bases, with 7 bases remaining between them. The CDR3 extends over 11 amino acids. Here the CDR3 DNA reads TGTGCCAGCAGTCTGGGGGAGCCCCAGCATTTT. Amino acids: CASSLGEPQHF.

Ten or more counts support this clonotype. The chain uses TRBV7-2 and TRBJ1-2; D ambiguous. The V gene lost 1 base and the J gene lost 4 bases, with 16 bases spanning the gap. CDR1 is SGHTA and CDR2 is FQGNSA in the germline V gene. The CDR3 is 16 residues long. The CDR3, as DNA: TGTGCCAGCAGCTTAGGATTTCGGGAAAGGGCCTATGGCTACACCTTC. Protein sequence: CASSLGFRERAYGYTF. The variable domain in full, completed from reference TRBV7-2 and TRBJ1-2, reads GAGVSQSPSNKVTEKGKDVELRCDPISGHTALYWYRQSLGQGLEFLIYFQGNSAPDKSGLPSDRFSAERTGGSVSTLTIQRTQQEDSAVYLCASSLGFRERAYGYTFGSGTRLTVV.